This T cell receptor (beta chain) stems from a study of T cell responses to AZD1222 COVID-19 vaccine (dated by TCRdb to about 2021). A note on the overall study: AZD1222 recipients with second doses at about 4 weeks or about 12 weeks were pooled, because spike-specific TCR depth and breadth did not differ between schedules. Trial participants were enrolled by age into 18-55, 56-69 and 70-plus year subgroups, with approximately 150, 28 and 58 TCR-sequenced participants respectively. A total of about 230 trial participants underwent TCR sequencing, of whom some 210 received two doses of AZD1222 and about 25 received two doses of the MenACWY control vaccine. Results and caveats for the whole study, not just this receptor: Epitopes outside the regions mutated in the B.1.351 and B.1.1.7 variants were reportedly recognized by nearly half of the unique spike-specific TCRs. Vaccine-associated CD4 TCRs spanned the whole spike protein, with dominant responses in regions 160-218 and 743-854. The 56-69-year group was small, and its depth increase did not reach significance, likely because of low power. Participants were mostly white British, with more females than males. The authors suggested clonal diversity may have been underestimated. Only a handful of AZD1222 recipients were SARS-CoV-2 seropositive at baseline, limiting conclusions about previously exposed vaccinees. Because no day 14 peak-response samples were available, repertoires were characterized only after the peak T cell response. After two AZD1222 doses, both the breadth and the depth of spike-specific TCRs were significantly higher than at day 0 and than in MenACWY recipients.

The sample's time point label is to be understood as: baseline before first vaccination. Vaccinee samples came from UK trials COV001 and COV002, including a single-blind randomized controlled phase 2/3 trial of AZD1222 (ChAdOx1 nCoV-19) in healthy adults. For TCRbeta chain sequencing, PBMC samples were collected from trial participants at day 0 and at day 28 after the second dose. The CDR3 holds 17 amino acids from the cysteine to the phenylalanine. Kept here is only the CDR3 DNA, which spans 51 bases and is read in frame from base 1. V is trimmed back by 2 bases and J by 2 bases, and the junction contains 7 bases that no gene match accounts for. Sequences SNHLY (CDR1) and FYNNEI (CDR2) are obtained from the germline V gene. The CDR3 regions of human TCRbeta chains were analyzed by immunosequencing. The authors' pipeline ran thus. Repertoire TCRs were checked for matches against a reference library of SARS-CoV-2-specific TCRs that had been generated using the MIRA antigen-specificity platform. Breadth was defined as the fraction of unique TCRs that were SARS-CoV-2-associated. Depth was defined as the fraction of total T cells that were SARS-CoV-2-associated. Using the MIRA data, every spike-specific TCR was mapped to the spike region that the TCR reacted to and assigned to either a CD4 or a CD8 class. Log10-transformed breadth and depth values were compared by one-way ANOVA with Sidak's multiple comparisons tests. TCRdb obtained this table from immuneACCESS and retained in-frame rearrangements with V and J assigned. These tables miss some clones; where compared with another copy, unresolved V genes account for less than half of the shortfall, and the remainder is unexplained. For V, J and clone size, that table is used; D and trimming come from the DNA. The sample contains about 130,000 clones, about nine tenths of them found a single time. Clones ranked in the top ten supply just under 6.5% of the sample.

For this clone: This clone's antigen is unknown. Base qualities are missing; no much larger clone stands one base away.

The sequence links TRBV2 to TRBJ2-3, and TRBD2 matches 10 of the central bases. Here the sequenced sample was peripheral blood, taken on day 0 of AZD1222 vaccination. This receptor was identified in an adult in good health. CDR3 protein: CASSERGAGGITDTQYF. The nucleotide sequence reads TGTGCCAGCAGTGAACGGGGAGCGGGGGGGATCACAGATACGCAGTATTTT.